A selection of T cell receptor beta chains follows, all from one sample in a study of CD8+ T cells in alopecia areata. Libraries were prepared by immunoSEQ multiplex PCR; TCRdb keeps only in-frame clonotypes and omits some of them. The table has 110,000 to 150,000 clones, around 49% seen once. The material sequenced was CD4+ T cells sorted from blood, taken at week 0. The source of these receptors is a human donor with alopecia areata. The CDR3 runs from the conserved cysteine through the conserved F or W. A D gene is named only where the DNA matches it firmly. Not all rows give a size; the values are once, few, many and, for expanded clones, a class.

>TRBJ2-2|TRBD2|TRBV2|NA
TGTGCCAGCCAACTAGCGGCCGCGAACACCGGGGAGCTGTTTTTT
CASQLAAANTGELFF
>TRBJ2-3|NA|TRBV29-1|NA
TGCAGCGTTGAAGGGGCGCAGGCTGGGAACACAGATACGCAGTATTTT
CSVEGAQAGNTDTQYF
>TRBJ1-3|NA|TRBV2|NA
TGTGCCAGCAGTGCAGTGGGAAACACCATATATTTT
CASSAVGNTIYF
>TRBJ2-7|NA|TRBV7-9|NA
TGTGCCAGCAGCTTAGCCTCACTGGCTTCAGAGCAGTACTTC
CASSLASLASEQYF
>TRBJ1-2|NA|TRBV29-1|NA
TGCAGCGTACCCATATCGGGGGGCGCAGGTGGCTACACCTTC
CSVPISGGAGGYTF
>TRBJ2-3|NA|TRBV15|NA
TGTGCCACCAGCAGAGATTATGGGGGGCGGTCAGATACGCAGTATTTT
CATSRDYGGRSDTQYF
>TRBJ1-4|NA|TRBV23-1|NA
TGCGCCAGCAGTCAAGACAAGAAAGACAGAATTGAAAAACTGTTTTTT
CASSQDKKDRIEKLFF
>TRBJ2-1|NA|TRBV7-9|NA
TGTGCCAGCAGCCCCGGGGACATTCTAGAGGAGCAGTTCTTC
CASSPGDILEEQFF
>TRBJ2-5|NA|TRBV20-1|NA
TGCAGTGCTAGAGTTACAGAGACCCAGTACTTC
CSARVTETQYF
>TRBJ2-1|NA|TRBV7-8|many
TGTGCCAGCAGCTTAAGGGTAGCGGAGTACTCCTACAATGAGCAGTTCTTC
CASSLRVAEYSYNEQFF
>TRBJ2-3|NA|TRBV29-1|NA
TGCAGCGTTGAAGGAAAGGGCACAGATACGCAGTATTTT
CSVEGKGTDTQYF
>TRBJ2-7|NA|TRBV2|NA
TGTGCCAGCACCGAGAGCGCGGCGAGCTCCTACGAGCAGTACTTC
CASTESAASSYEQYF
>TRBJ1-2|TRBD1|TRBV6-1|NA
TGTGCCAGCAGTGCCCTGACAGGGAAAGGCGGCTACACCTTC
CASSALTGKGGYTF